The next 25 T cell receptor beta chains were all read from a single sample in a study of Ad26.COV2.S vaccination and SARS-CoV-2 variants. Regarding treatment: some 20 received Ad26.COV2.S at low or high dose, single or two shots; 5 received placebo; per-sample allocation not given. It was on day 63 after the first vaccine or placebo injection that samples were taken. Profiling relied on immunoSEQ multiplex PCR, and the TCRdb table lists in-frame clones only, not all of them. The sample lists roughly 350,000 clones; around nine tenths were seen once. Sequencing used peripheral blood, obtained in a trial of Ad26.COV2.S vaccine versus placebo. These receptors originate from a person aged 18-65 years who received the Ad26.COV2.S COVID-19 vaccine or a placebo.

J is TRBJ2-1 and V is TRBV6-4; 7 bases align to TRBD2. The CDR3 covers 13 residues. V dropped 5 bases and J dropped 9; count of bases not matched to a gene: 7. Germline-derived CDR1 and CDR2 are MRHNA and SNTAGT. CDR3 nucleotides: TGTGCCAGCAGTCCCGGGACTATCGGTGAGCAGTTCTTC. This gives the protein CASSPGTIGEQFF.

The V call is TRBV5-1, the J call TRBJ2-7; D assignment may be TRBD1 or TRBD2 (6 bases each). Between the trimmed V and J ends, which lost 4 bases and 0 bases, there was a span of 14 bases. The CDR3 spans 15 residues. Per the germline V gene, CDR1 is SGHRS and CDR2 is YFSETQ. The CDR3 DNA reads TGCGCCAGCAGCCCGGAGGGGGGATACTCCTACGAGCAGTACTTC. This translates into CASSPEGGYSYEQYF. The whole variable domain, filled in from reference TRBV5-1 and TRBJ2-7, reads KAGVTQTPRYLIKTRGQQVTLSCSPISGHRSVSWYQQTPGQGLQFLFEYFSETQRNKGNFPGRFSGRQFSNSRSEMNVSTLELGDSALYLCASSPEGGYSYEQYFGPGTRLTVT.

The gene calls are TRBV5-1 and TRBJ2-7, with a possible D match to TRBD1 (6 bases). CDR1 is SGHRS, CDR2 YFSETQ, per germline. The CDR3 runs 14 residues. Trimming removed 2 bases from V and 3 bases from J, with 12 bases in between. The DNA for the CDR3 is TGCGCCAGCAGCTTAGGGGACAAGAACTACGAGCAGTACTTC. It codes for CASSLGDKNYEQYF.

The rearrangement joins TRBV7-3 to TRBJ2-7; 8 positions agree with TRBD1. V dropped 2 bases and J dropped 2; count of bases not matched to a gene: 5. CDR1 is SGHTA and CDR2 is FQGTGA in the germline V gene. CDR3 length: 15 residues. In DNA, the CDR3 is TGTGCCAGCAGCTTAGGCAGGGGGCCGGCCTACGAGCAGTACTTC. Its protein is CASSLGRGPAYEQYF.

The genes are TRBV7-9 and TRBJ2-3; TRBD2 agrees at 10 bases. V lost 2 bases and J lost 4; bases outside the gene matches: 6. Germline V gene lookup returns CDR1 SEHNR and CDR2 FQNEAQ (reference sequence). This CDR3 has 16 residues. In nucleotides, the CDR3 is TGTGCCAGCAGCTTAACGCTAGCGGGGGATGCAGATACGCAGTATTTT. Translating it yields CASSLTLAGDADTQYF.

The chain employs TRBV6-5 and TRBJ2-4, with D hard to call. V dropped 2 bases and J dropped 0 bases, with 11 bases sitting between them. The germline V gene has CDR1 MNHEY and CDR2 SVGAGI. This CDR3 contains 16 residues. CDR3 DNA sequence: TGTGCCAGCAGTTACCCCAGCCTATTAGCCAAAAACATTCAGTACTTC. It codes for CASSYPSLLAKNIQYF.

CDR3 sequence (DNA): TGTGCCAGCAGTACACTAGCGGGGGGGCGGGAGACCCAGTACTTC. Translating it yields CASSTLAGGRETQYF. The V and J genes are TRBV7-2 and TRBJ2-5; 13 bases fit TRBD2. Germline loops: CDR1 SGHTA, CDR2 FQGNSA. V lost 6 bases, J lost 5 bases, and 6 bases stayed unmatched. The length of the CDR3 is 15 residues. The variable domain in full, with the rest retrieved from reference TRBV7-2 and TRBJ2-5, is GAGVSQSPSNKVTEKGKDVELRCDPISGHTALYWYRQSLGQGLEFLIYFQGNSAPDKSGLPSDRFSAERTGGSVSTLTIQRTQQEDSAVYLCASSTLAGGRETQYFGPGTRLLVL.

This chain uses TRBV7-2 with TRBJ1-2; 9 bases fit TRBD1. V gave up 5 bases and J gave up 7 bases; unmatched junction bases: 11. The germline gives CDR1 SGHTA, CDR2 FQGNSA. The CDR3 length is 15 residues. Written as DNA, the CDR3 is TGTGCCAGCAGCCCCAGGGGACAGGGTGATCTTGGCTACACCTTC. This encodes CASSPRGQGDLGYTF.

The CDR3 bases are TGTGCCAGCAGCGCAAGCAGGGGTTACAATGAGCAGTTCTTC. Protein: CASSASRGYNEQFF. The rearrangement joins TRBV9 to TRBJ2-1; D might be TRBD1 (6 bases). The CDR3 is 14 amino acids. With 3 bases removed from V and 4 bases from J, the gap between germline ends came to 11 bases. Germline CDR1 reads SGDLS; CDR2 reads YYNGEE.

This clone was recorded a few times. The gene calls are TRBV10-3 and TRBJ2-2; TRBD1 agrees at 11 bases. J gave up 4 bases and V 3 bases, and 4 bases lay outside the gene matches. Germline assignment: CDR1 ENHRY and CDR2 SYGVKD. The CDR3 consists of 16 residues. CDR3 loop: CAISDPGQGGTGELFF. As DNA, the CDR3 is TGTGCCATCAGTGATCCGGGACAGGGGGGCACCGGGGAGCTGTTTTTT.

The chain is built from TRBV19 and TRBJ2-3; 10 nucleotides match TRBD1. Germline trimming cut 9 bases from V and 3 bases from J; bases unmatched to any gene: 15. Looked up from germline, CDR1 is LNHDA and CDR2 is SQIVND (reference sequence). This CDR3 spans 17 amino acids. CDR3 nucleotides: TGTGCCAGCTCCGGGACAGGGGCTCGAGTAGGGACAGATACGCAGTATTTT. It encodes CASSGTGARVGTDTQYF.

This chain connects TRBV19 to TRBJ2-2; 11 bases are a match to TRBD1. The CDR3 is 15 residues long. Germline V lookup: CDR1 LNHDA, CDR2 SQIVND (reference sequence). The trim removed 5 bases at V and 8 bases at J, leaving 7 bases unmatched. This CDR3 is CASSSSGTGGGELFF. The CDR3 DNA follows: TGTGCCAGTAGTTCCTCCGGGACAGGGGGAGGGGAGCTGTTTTTT.

This sequence joins TRBV7-2 and TRBJ1-1; possible D gene TRBD1, 5 bases. The germline V gene has CDR1 SGHTA and CDR2 FQGNSA. There are 15 residues in the CDR3. V shed 3 bases and J shed 5 bases, with 16 bases lying between them. For the CDR3, the DNA is TGTGCCAGCAGCTTGAGGGACGCCCTAGGGACTGAAGCTTTCTTT. Amino acid sequence: CASSLRDALGTEAFF.

The rearrangement joins TRBV29-1 to TRBJ2-1, with 7 bases that match TRBD1. The CDR3 sequence is 12 residues long. Per germline, CDR1 SQVTM and CDR2 ANQGSEA. After removal of 3 bases from V and 9 bases from J, the junction contained 5 bases not matched to a gene. As DNA, the CDR3 is TGCAGCGTTGAGAGGGGACAGTTTGAGCAGTTCTTC. Translating it yields CSVERGQFEQFF.

A single count supports this clone. V usage is TRBV24-1 and J usage is TRBJ2-1; possibly TRBD1 for D (6 bases). This CDR3 contains 14 residues. The V gene lost 5 bases and the J gene lost 3 bases, with 10 bases spanning the gap. Germline CDR1 and CDR2: KGHDR and SFDVKD. CDR3 residues: CATSGQGFYNEQFF. The CDR3 bases are TGTGCCACCAGTGGTCAGGGGTTCTACAATGAGCAGTTCTTC.

The CDR3 is CASSLAGPRTDTQYF. CDR3 DNA: TGTGCCAGCAGTTTAGCAGGGCCCCGCACAGATACGCAGTATTTT. This chain joins TRBV28 and TRBJ2-3; the D gene is possibly TRBD1 (5 bases). The CDR3 contains 15 residues. V was pared by 2 bases and J by 1 base, with 10 bases between. CDR1 and CDR2 (germline): MDHEN, SYDVKM.

This clone was picked up one time. The CDR3 nucleotides are TGTGCCAGCAGTCCTCCAACAGGGGTGGACACCGGGGAGCTGTTTTTT. Protein: CASSPPTGVDTGELFF. The V call is TRBV28, the J call TRBJ2-2, with 7 nucleotides matching TRBD1. Germline loops: CDR1 MDHEN, CDR2 SYDVKM. The CDR3 covers 16 residues. V gave up 5 bases and J gave up 3 bases; unmatched junction bases: 9. Using reference TRBV28 and TRBJ2-2 for the parts outside the CDR3, the full variable domain is DVKVTQSSRYLVKRTGEKVFLECVQDMDHENMFWYRQDPGLGLRLIYFSYDVKMKEKGDIPEGYSVSREKKERFSLILESASTNQTSMYLCASSPPTGVDTGELFFGEGSRLTVL.

The V and J genes are TRBV6-6 and TRBJ1-3, with 10 bases aligning to TRBD1. The junction had 8 bases not matched to a gene; V was cut back by 6 bases and J by 3 bases. The CDR3 has 16 amino acids. The V gene's germline CDR1 is MNHNY and CDR2 SVGAGI (reference sequence). The CDR3 DNA follows: TGTGCCAGCAGCCGCGACAGGGGGCAAAGTGGAAACACCATATATTTT. Translation: CASSRDRGQSGNTIYF.

This clone was counted a single time. J is TRBJ1-5 and V is TRBV7-2, with TRBD1 matching over 8 bases. Germline CDR1 SGHTA, CDR2 FQGNSA. Trimming cost V 5 bases and J 7 bases; bases outside gene matches: 10. CDR3 length equals 15 residues. The CDR3 reads CASSLQGAVGQPQHF. In nucleotides, the CDR3 is TGTGCCAGCAGCCTTCAGGGGGCAGTAGGGCAGCCCCAGCATTTT.

The genes are TRBV7-9 and TRBJ2-3; 10 nucleotides line up with TRBD2. The CDR3 is 15 residues long. V lost 4 bases, J lost 6 bases, and 7 bases stayed unmatched. Germline CDR1 is SEHNR and CDR2 is FQNEAQ (reference sequence). CDR3 region: CASSYLAGVVDTQYF. Written as DNA, the CDR3 is TGTGCCAGCAGCTACCTAGCGGGAGTTGTGGATACGCAGTATTTT.

The chain is built from TRBV5-1 and TRBJ1-6; a possible D gene is TRBD1 (6 bases). Deletions cut 2 bases from V and 9 bases from J, with 21 bases between. The CDR3 consists of 17 residues. The germline V gene has CDR1 SGHRS and CDR2 YFSETQ. The CDR3 spells CASSFTHTRTVGSPLHF. CDR3 DNA: TGCGCCAGCAGCTTCACCCATACAAGGACAGTAGGTTCACCCCTCCACTTT. Based on the CDR3 plus reference TRBV5-1 and TRBJ1-6, the full variable domain is KAGVTQTPRYLIKTRGQQVTLSCSPISGHRSVSWYQQTPGQGLQFLFEYFSETQRNKGNFPGRFSGRQFSNSRSEMNVSTLELGDSALYLCASSFTHTRTVGSPLHFGNGTRLTVT.

The rearrangement uses TRBV10-2 and TRBJ2-7, with 8 bases lining up with TRBD1. Germline CDR1 reads WSHSY; CDR2 reads SAAADI. This CDR3 spans 12 amino acids. Trimming at V came to 6 bases and at J to 5 bases, leaving 3 bases not matched to a gene. The DNA for the CDR3 is TGCGCCAGCAGGACAGGGGTCGACGAGCAGTACTTC. As protein: CASRTGVDEQYF.

The rearrangement links TRBV5-1 to TRBJ2-1, with 8 bases aligning to TRBD2. The V and J ends lost 3 bases and 1 base, in that order; junction bases with no gene match: 9. This CDR3 is built from 17 residues. Germline-derived CDR1 and CDR2 are SGHRS and YFSETQ. CDR3 DNA: TGCGCCAGCAGCTCTGTGAGCGGGAGTGTTTCCTACAATGAGCAGTTCTTC. As protein: CASSSVSGSVSYNEQFF.

A note on this clone: Different DNA sequences within this sample yield the same CDR3. The chain joins TRBV11-2 to TRBJ2-7, with D perhaps TRBD1 or TRBD2 (5 bases each). The CDR3 loop spans 14 amino acids. CDR1 is SGHAT, CDR2 FQNNGV, per germline. Trimming left V 1 base short and J 4 bases short, with 11 bases between. CDR3 residues: CASSLAQGPYEQYF. The CDR3 bases are TGTGCCAGCAGCTTAGCCCAGGGACCGTACGAGCAGTACTTC.

J is TRBJ2-2 and V is TRBV9; TRBD1 matches at 7 bases. This CDR3 comprises 16 residues. The trim removed 7 bases at V and 4 bases at J, leaving 13 bases unmatched. The germline V gene has CDR1 SGDLS and CDR2 YYNGEE. The CDR3: CASGPWDSLATGELFF. The CDR3 region has the DNA TGTGCCAGCGGACCCTGGGACAGCCTAGCCACCGGGGAGCTGTTTTTT.